This is a list of T cell receptor beta chains from one sample in a study of beta chain features in type 1 diabetes. Profiled with immunoSEQ multiplex PCR; TCRdb holds only in-frame clones, not every one. Of 860,000 or so clones listed, roughly a sixth are singletons. Sequencing was carried out using naive CD4+ T cells from blood. The receptors here all came from a woman aged 18-29 years in good health. Both conserved end residues are part of each CDR3. D genes are given only for firm matches. Rows may omit the clone size; those that give it use once, few, many or a size class.

D gene	clone size	V gene	J gene	CDR3 protein	CDR3 DNA
NA	NA	TRBV7-2	TRBJ1-4	CASSKEMTNEKLFF	TGTGCCAGCAGTAAAGAGATGACTAATGAAAAACTGTTTTTT
NA	few	TRBV5-6	TRBJ2-7	CASSAARGAPYYEQYF	TGTGCCAGCAGCGCGGCGCGGGGAGCCCCCTACTACGAGCAGTACTTC
TRBD1	few	TRBV19	TRBJ1-2	CASSASDRRGYGYTF	TGTGCCAGTAGTGCCTCGGACAGGCGGGGCTATGGCTACACCTTC
TRBD1	few	TRBV19	TRBJ2-7	CASSIEGTATYEQYF	TGTGCCAGTAGTATAGAAGGGACAGCGACCTACGAGCAGTACTTC
TRBD2	NA	TRBV29-1	TRBJ2-1	CSVPRGDEQFF	TGCAGCGTTCCCCGGGGGGATGAGCAGTTCTTC
TRBD2	NA	TRBV4-3	TRBJ2-1	CASSQETRGLAGVGYEQFF	TGCGCCAGCAGCCAAGAAACCAGGGGACTAGCGGGAGTCGGGTATGAGCAGTTCTTC
NA	NA	TRBV11-2	TRBJ2-3	CASSTRMGSTDTQYF	TGTGCCAGCAGCACTAGGATGGGTTCCACAGATACGCAGTATTTT
NA	few	TRBV7-9	TRBJ2-7	CASSLTGPYEQYF	TGTGCCAGCAGCTTGACGGGCCCCTACGAGCAGTACTTC
NA	NA	TRBV9	TRBJ1-2	CASSSATFRGYTF	TGTGCCAGCAGCTCAGCGACTTTCAGGGGCTACACCTTC
NA	few	TRBV7-2	TRBJ2-5	CASSLIGGSETQYF	TGTGCCAGCAGCTTAATTGGGGGCTCAGAGACCCAGTACTTC
NA	NA	TRBV7-2	TRBJ1-4	CASSFLGRSEKLFF	TGTGCCAGCAGCTTCCTCGGGAGGAGTGAAAAACTGTTTTTT
TRBD2	NA	TRBV6-5	TRBJ2-1	CASSYSTGGSRREQFF	TGTGCCAGCAGTTACTCGACTGGCGGGAGCAGGCGGGAGCAGTTCTTC